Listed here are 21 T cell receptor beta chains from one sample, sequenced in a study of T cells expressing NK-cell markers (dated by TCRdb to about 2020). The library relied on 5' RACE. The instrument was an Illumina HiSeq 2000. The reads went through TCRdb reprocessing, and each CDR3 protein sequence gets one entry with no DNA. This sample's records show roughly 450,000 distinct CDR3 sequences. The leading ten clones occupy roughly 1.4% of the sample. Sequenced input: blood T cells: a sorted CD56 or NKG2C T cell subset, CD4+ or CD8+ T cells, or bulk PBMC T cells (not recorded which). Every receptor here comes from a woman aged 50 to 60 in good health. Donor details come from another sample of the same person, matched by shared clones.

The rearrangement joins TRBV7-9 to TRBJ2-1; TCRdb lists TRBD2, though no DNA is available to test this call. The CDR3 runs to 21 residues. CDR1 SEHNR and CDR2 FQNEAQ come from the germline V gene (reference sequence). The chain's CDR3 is CASSLNLRLLSGRYGNNEQFF.

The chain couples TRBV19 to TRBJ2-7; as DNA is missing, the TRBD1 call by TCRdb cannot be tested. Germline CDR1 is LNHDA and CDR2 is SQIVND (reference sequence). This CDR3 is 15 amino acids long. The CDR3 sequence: CASSIDRTGPYEQYF.

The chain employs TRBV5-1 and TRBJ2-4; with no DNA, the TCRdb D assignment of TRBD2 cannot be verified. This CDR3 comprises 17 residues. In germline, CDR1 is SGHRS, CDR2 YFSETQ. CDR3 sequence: CASSFGLAGVSKNIQYF.

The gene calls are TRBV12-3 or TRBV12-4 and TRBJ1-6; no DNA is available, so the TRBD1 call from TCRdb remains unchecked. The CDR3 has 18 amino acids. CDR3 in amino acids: CASSPGQGVRSYNSPLHF.

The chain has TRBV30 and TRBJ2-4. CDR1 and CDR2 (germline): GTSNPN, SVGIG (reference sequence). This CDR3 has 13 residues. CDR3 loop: CAWSVRERDIQYF.

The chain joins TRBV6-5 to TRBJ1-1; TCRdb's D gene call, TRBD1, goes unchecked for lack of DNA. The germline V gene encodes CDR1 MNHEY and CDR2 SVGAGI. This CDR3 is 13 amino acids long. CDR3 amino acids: CASSYSQGTEAFF.

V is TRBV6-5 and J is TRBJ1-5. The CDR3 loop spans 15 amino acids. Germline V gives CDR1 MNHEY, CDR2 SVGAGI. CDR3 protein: CASSLRTDSNQPQHF.

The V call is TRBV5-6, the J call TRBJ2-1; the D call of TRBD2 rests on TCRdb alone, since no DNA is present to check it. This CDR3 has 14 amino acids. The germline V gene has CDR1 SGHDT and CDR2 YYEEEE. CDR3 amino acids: CASSLPSGSNEQFF.

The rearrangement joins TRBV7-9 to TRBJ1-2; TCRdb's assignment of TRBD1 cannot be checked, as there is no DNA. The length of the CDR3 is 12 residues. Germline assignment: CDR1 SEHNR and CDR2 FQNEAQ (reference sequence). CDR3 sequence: CASSWDSDGYTF.

The CDR3 loop is CATSVLGLAGYDTGELFF. The V call is TRBV24-1, the J call TRBJ2-2; without DNA, the TCRdb call of TRBD2 cannot be checked. The germline gives CDR1 KGHDR, CDR2 SFDVKD. The length of the CDR3 is 18 residues.

CDR3 in amino acids: CATSRTSSYNEQFF. The rearrangement joins TRBV24-1 to TRBJ2-1; TCRdb calls TRBD2, which cannot be checked without DNA. The CDR3 totals 14 residues. CDR1 is KGHDR and CDR2 is SFDVKD in the germline V gene.

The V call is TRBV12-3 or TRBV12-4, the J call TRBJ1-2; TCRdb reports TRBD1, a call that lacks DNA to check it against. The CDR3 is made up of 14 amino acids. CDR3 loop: CASRQGQTNYGYTF.

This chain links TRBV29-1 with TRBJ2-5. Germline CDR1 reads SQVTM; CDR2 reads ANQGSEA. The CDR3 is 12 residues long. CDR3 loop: CSAELGQETQYF.

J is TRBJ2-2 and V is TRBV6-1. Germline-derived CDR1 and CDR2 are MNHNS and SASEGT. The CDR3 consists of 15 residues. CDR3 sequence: CASRSSGLKTGELFF.

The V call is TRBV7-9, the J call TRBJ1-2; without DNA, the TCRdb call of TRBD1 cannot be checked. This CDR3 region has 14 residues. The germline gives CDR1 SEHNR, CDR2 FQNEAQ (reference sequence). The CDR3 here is CASSPGQTLGGYTF.

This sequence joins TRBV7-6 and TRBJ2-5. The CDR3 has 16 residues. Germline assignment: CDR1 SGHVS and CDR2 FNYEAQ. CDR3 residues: CASSLALRYGQETQYF.

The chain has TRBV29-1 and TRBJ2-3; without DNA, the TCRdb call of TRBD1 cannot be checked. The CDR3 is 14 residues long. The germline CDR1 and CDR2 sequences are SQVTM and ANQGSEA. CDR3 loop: CSVRQGALADTQYF.

The CDR3 is CASSDWAVIQETQYF. The V and J genes are TRBV6-4 and TRBJ2-5; the TRBD1 assignment by TCRdb is unverifiable without DNA. Per germline, CDR1 MRHNA and CDR2 SNTAGT. This CDR3 has 15 residues.

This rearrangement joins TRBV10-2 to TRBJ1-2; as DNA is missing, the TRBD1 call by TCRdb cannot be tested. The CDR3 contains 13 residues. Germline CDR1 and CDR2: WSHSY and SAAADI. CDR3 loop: CASRQTGDNGYTF.

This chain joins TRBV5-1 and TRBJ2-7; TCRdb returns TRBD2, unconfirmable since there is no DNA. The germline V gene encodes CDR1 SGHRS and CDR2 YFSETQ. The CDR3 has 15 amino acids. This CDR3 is CASSLEGLALYEQYF.

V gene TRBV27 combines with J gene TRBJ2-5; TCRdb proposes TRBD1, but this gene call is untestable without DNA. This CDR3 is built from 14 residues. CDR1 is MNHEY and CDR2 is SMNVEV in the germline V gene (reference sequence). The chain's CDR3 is CASSTYGQGETQYF.